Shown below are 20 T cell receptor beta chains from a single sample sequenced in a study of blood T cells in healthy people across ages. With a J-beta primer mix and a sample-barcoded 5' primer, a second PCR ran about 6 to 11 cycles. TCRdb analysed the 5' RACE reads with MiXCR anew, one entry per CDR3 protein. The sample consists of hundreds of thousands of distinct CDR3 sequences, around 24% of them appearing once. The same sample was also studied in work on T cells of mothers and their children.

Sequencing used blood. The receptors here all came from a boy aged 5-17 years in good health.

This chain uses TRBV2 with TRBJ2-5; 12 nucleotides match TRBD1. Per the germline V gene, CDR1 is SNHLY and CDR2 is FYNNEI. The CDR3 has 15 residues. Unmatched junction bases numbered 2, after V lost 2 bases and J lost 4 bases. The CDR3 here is CASSEWGQGAETQYF. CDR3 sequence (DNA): TGTGCCAGCAGTGAATGGGGACAGGGGGCAGAGACCCAGTACTTC.

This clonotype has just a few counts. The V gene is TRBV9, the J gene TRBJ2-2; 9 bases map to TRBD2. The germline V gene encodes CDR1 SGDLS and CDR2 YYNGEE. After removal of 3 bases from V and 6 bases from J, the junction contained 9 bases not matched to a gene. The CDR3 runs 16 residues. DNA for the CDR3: TGTGCCAGCAGCGAAGGGACTAGCCTTACCCCCGGGGAGCTGTTTTTT. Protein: CASSEGTSLTPGELFF.

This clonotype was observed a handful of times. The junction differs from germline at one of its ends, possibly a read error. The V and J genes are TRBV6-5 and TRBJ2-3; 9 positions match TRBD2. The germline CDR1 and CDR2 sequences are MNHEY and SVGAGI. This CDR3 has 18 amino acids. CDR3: CASSSVRVSREGADTQYF. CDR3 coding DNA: TGTGCCAGCAGTTCCGTCCGGGTTTCGCGGGAGGGGGCAGACACGCAGTATTTT.

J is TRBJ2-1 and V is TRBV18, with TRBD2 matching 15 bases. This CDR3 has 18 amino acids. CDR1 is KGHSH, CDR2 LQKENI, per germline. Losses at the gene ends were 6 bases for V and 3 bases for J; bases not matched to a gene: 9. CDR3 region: CASSPPGLAGGIYNEQFF. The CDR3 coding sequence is TGTGCCAGCTCGCCTCCGGGACTAGCGGGAGGTATCTACAATGAGCAGTTCTTC.

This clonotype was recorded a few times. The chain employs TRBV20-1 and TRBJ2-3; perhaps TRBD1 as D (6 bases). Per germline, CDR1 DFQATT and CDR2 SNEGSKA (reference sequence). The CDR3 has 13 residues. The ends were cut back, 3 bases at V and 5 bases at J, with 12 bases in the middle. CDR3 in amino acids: CSASKGHGDTQYF. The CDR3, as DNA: TGCAGTGCTAGCAAGGGACACGGAGATACGCAGTATTTT.

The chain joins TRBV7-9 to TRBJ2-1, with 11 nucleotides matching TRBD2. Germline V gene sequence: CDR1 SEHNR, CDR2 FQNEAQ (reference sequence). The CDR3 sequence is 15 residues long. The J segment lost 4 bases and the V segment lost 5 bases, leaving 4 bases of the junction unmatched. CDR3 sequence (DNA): TGTGCCAGCAGCCGACTAGCGGGGATTTACAATGAGCAGTTCTTC. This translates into CASSRLAGIYNEQFF.

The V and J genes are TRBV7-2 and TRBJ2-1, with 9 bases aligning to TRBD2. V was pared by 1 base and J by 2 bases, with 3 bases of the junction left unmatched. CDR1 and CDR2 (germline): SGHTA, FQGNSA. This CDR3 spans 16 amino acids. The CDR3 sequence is CASSLGPSGTYNEQFF. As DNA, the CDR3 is TGTGCCAGCAGCTTAGGCCCTAGCGGGACCTACAATGAGCAGTTCTTC.

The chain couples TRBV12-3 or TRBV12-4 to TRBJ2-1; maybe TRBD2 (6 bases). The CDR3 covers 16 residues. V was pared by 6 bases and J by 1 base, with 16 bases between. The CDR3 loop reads CASSSGGPASYNEQFF. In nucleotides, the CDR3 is TGTGCCAGCAGCTCCGGGGGACCAGCATCCTACAATGAGCAGTTCTTC.

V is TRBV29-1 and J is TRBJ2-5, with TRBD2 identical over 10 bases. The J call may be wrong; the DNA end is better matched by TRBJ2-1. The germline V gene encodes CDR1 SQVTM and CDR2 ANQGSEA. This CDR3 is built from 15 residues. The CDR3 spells CSVEGTSGVYNEQFF. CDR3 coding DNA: TGCAGCGTTGAAGGGACTAGCGGAGTCTACAATGAGCAGTTCTTC.

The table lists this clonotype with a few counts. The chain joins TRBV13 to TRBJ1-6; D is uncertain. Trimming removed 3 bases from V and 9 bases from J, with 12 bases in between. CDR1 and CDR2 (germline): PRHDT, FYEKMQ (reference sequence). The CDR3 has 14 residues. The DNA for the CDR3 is TGTGCCAGCAGCTTTCGGGGTAGCGGTTCACCCCTCCACTTT. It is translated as CASSFRGSGSPLHF.

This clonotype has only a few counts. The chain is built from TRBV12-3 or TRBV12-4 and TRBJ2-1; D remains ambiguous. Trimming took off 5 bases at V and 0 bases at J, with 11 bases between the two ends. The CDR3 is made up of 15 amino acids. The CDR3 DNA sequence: TGTGCCAGCAGTCCTCGCGCAGGCTCCTACAATGAGCAGTTCTTC. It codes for CASSPRAGSYNEQFF.

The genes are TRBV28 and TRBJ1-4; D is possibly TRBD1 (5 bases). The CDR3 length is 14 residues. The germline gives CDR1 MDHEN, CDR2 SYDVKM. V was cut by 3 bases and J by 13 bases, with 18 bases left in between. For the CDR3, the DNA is TGTGCCAGCAGTTTCGGGGGGTCTTTGGGAGGACTGTTTTTT. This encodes CASSFGGSLGGLFF. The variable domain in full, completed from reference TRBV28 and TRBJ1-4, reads DVKVTQSSRYLVKRTGEKVFLECVQDMDHENMFWYRQDPGLGLRLIYFSYDVKMKEKGDIPEGYSVSREKKERFSLILESASTNQTSMYLCASSFGGSLGGLFFGSGTQLSVL.

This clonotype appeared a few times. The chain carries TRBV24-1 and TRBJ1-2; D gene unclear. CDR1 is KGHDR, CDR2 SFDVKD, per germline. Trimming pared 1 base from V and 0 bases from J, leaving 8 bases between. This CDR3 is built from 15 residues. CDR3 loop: CATSDLLISNYGYTF. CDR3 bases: TGTGCCACCAGTGATTTACTGATTTCTAACTATGGCTACACCTTC.

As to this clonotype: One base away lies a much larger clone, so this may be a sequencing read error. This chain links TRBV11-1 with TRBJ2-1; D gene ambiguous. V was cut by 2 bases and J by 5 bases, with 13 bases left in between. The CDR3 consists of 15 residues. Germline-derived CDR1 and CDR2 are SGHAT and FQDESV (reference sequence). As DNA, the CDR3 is TGTGCCAGCAGCTTATTGGTAGCTGGTCACAATGAGCAGTTCTTC. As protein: CASSLLVAGHNEQFF.

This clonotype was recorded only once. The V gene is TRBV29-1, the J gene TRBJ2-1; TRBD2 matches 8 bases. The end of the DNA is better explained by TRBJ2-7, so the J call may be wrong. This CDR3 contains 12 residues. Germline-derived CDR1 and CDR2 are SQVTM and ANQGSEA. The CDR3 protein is CSVVGAGVEQYF. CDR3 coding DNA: TGCAGCGTCGTTGGAGCGGGAGTCGAGCAGTACTTC.

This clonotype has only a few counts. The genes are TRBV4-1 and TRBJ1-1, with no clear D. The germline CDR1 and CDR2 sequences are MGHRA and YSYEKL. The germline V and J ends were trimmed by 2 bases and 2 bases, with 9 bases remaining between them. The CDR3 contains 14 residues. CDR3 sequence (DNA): TGCGCCAGCAGCCAATGGGAATTAAACACTGAAGCTTTCTTT. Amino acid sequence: CASSQWELNTEAFF.

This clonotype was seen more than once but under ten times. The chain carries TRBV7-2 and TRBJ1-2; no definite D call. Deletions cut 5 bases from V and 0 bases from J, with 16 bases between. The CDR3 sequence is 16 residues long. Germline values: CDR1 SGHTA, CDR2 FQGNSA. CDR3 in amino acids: CASSRELSAANYGYTF. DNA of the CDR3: TGTGCCAGCAGCCGCGAGCTTTCGGCCGCTAACTATGGCTACACCTTC.

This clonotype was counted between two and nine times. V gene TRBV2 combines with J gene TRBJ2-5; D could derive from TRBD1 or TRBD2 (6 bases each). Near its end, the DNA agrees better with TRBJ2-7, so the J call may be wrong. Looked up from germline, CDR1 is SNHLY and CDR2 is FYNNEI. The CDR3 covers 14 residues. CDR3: CASRPGDTRYEQYF. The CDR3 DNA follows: TGTGCCAGCAGACCGGGGGACACCCGCTACGAGCAGTACTTC.

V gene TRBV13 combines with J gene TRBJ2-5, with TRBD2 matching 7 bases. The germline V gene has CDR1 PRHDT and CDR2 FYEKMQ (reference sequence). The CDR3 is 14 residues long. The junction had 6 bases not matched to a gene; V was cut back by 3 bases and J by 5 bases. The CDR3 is CASSFSLAAETQYF. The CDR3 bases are TGTGCCAGCAGCTTTTCTCTAGCGGCGGAGACCCAGTACTTC.

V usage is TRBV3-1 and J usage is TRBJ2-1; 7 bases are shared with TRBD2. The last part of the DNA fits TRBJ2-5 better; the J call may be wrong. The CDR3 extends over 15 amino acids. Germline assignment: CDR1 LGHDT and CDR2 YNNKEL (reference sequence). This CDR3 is CASSPTLAEQETQYF. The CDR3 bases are TGTGCCAGCAGCCCTACCCTAGCGGAGCAAGAGACCCAGTACTTC.